The clone carrying this TCR beta chain came up many times. This entry belongs to a study of regulatory T cells in long-lasting Graves disease. There are 14 residues in the CDR3. Germline lookup yields CDR1 KGHSH and CDR2 LQKENI. The ends were cut back, 3 bases at V and 7 bases at J, with 13 bases in the middle. Indicated time point: newly diagnosed GD, antithyroid drugs for less than 3 months. TCR sequences were obtained from RNA taken from PBMCs. Relying on iRepertoire HTBI primers and Arm-PCR of CDR3 regions, the team built TCR beta libraries. TCRdb called the multiplex PCR reads again in MiXCR, with one record for every CDR3 protein. The sample lists about 350,000 distinct CDR3 sequences; roughly 17% were seen once. These data also formed part of another study, on T cells in Graves' hyperthyroidism and ophthalmopathy.

The sequenced sample was peripheral blood mononuclear cells (PBMCs), obtained at new diagnosis, from a patient treated with antithyroid drugs. The source is a woman aged 18-29 years with Graves disease. The V gene is TRBV18, the J gene TRBJ1-3, with a tentative D call TRBD1 (5 bases). Here the CDR3 DNA reads TGTGCCAGCTCACCGGGGGACCCCCTCAACACCATATATTTT. This translates into CASSPGDPLNTIYF.